This T cell receptor (beta chain) was profiled in a study of blood T cell repertoires in COVID-19. Study at large: COVID-19 samples collected from the United States, Italy and Spain covered acute and convalescent phases. Sample material is recorded as cDNA or gDNA derived from T cells, B-cell-depleted T cells, or PBMCs.

Study processing details: The authors estimated nucleated cell counts from reference gene primer amplification. Measured with immunoSEQ multiplex PCR; TCRdb has only the in-frame clones, and not every one. For V, J and clone size, that table is used; D and trimming come from the DNA. Of approximately 84,000 clones detected, under 90% appear once; the ten largest clones hold about 1.5%. The sequencing input was peripheral blood. The origin of this receptor is a human donor with active COVID-19. The donor label of this sample is uncertain.

CDR3 region: CATMPTGGGYTDTQYF. The CDR3 DNA follows: TGTGCCACCATGCCCACAGGGGGGGGGTACACAGATACGCAGTATTTT. The rearrangement joins TRBV24-1 to TRBJ2-3; weak D call: TRBD1 (8 bases). Per germline, CDR1 KGHDR and CDR2 SFDVKD. This CDR3 comprises 16 residues. V lost 8 bases and J 2 bases, leaving 19 bases between the germline ends.